One sample yielded the 3 T cell receptor beta chains listed below, sequenced in a study of T cells after yellow fever vaccination. TCRdb redid the calling of the 5' RACE reads with MiXCR, one entry per CDR3 protein. The sample has approximately 610,000 distinct CDR3 sequences; about a sixth are singletons. Sequences were derived from PBMCs, sampled 4 to 5 days after the first yellow fever vaccination. The receptors originated from a man in his late teens or twenties who received the YFV17D yellow fever vaccine.

The table lists this clonotype with a few counts. As DNA, the CDR3 is TGTGCCAGCACAATCCCTCCTTTGAACACTGAAGCTTTCTTT. This codes for CASTIPPLNTEAFF. V usage is TRBV12-3 or TRBV12-4 and J usage is TRBJ1-1; D ambiguous. V gave up 7 bases and J gave up 0 bases, with 12 bases separating them. There are 14 residues in the CDR3.

This chain uses TRBV23-1 with TRBJ1-5; TRBD1 aligns across 8 bases. TRBV23-1 is known as an ORF, though its function is uncertain. With V trimmed by 0 bases and J by 7 bases, 14 bases remained unmatched. The CDR3 runs 18 residues. CDR3 sequence reads: CASSQSLVVGQGGQPQHF. Written as DNA, the CDR3 is TGCGCCAGCAGTCAATCTCTGGTGGTCGGACAGGGAGGACAGCCCCAGCATTTT.

The sample holds a few counts of this clonotype. The rearrangement uses TRBV19 and TRBJ2-5; D might be TRBD1 or TRBD2, each matching 5 bases. This CDR3 contains 15 residues. Looked up from germline, CDR1 is LNHDA and CDR2 is SQIVND (reference sequence). Trimming removed 4 bases at V and 0 bases at J, with 12 bases between. CDR3 in amino acids: CASSTLGTDQETQYF. In DNA, the CDR3 is TGTGCCAGTAGTACCCTAGGGACGGACCAAGAGACCCAGTACTTC.